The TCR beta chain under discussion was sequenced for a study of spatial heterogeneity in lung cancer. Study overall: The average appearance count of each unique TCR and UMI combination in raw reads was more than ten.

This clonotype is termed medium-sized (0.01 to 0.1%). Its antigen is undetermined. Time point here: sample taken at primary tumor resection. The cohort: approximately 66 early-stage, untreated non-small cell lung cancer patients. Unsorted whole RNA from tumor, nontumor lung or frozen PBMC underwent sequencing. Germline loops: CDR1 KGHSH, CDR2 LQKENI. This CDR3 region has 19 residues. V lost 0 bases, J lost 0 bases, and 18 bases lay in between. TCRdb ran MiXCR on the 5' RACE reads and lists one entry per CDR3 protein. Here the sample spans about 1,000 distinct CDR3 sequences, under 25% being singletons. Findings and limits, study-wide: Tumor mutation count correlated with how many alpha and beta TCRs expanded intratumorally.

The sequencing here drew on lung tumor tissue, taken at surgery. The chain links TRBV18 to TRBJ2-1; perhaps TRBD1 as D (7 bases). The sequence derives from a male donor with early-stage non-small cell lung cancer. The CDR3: CASSPPSQGGSNSYNEQFF. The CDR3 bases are TGTGCCAGCTCACCACCGAGTCAGGGGGGATCTAACTCCTACAATGAGCAGTTCTTC.